This TCR beta chain was captured by sequencing in a study of blood T cell repertoires in COVID-19. The wider study: COVID-19 samples collected from the United States, Italy and Spain covered acute and convalescent phases. PBMCs, B-cell-depleted T cells, or T cells provided the cDNA or gDNA that made up the material.

Germline V gives CDR1 SGHRS, CDR2 YFSETQ. Between the trimmed V and J ends, which lost 2 bases and 1 base, there was a span of 15 bases. The CDR3 loop spans 16 amino acids. Participant reports of clinical history set cohort assignment. Data came from immunoSEQ multiplex PCR; TCRdb stores just in-frame clones and leaves some out. The table shows around 230,000 clones, with 86% occurring only once. Sample: PBMCs or T cells enriched from blood (not recorded which). The clonotype was recovered from a woman aged 40 to 49 with acute COVID-19. The chain employs TRBV5-1 and TRBJ1-1; maybe TRBD1 (5 bases). The CDR3 nucleotides read TGCGCCAGCAGCTTAGTCGCAGGGAGGGGGAACACTGAAGCTTTCTTT. It specifies CASSLVAGRGNTEAFF.